This T cell receptor beta chain was captured in a study of cytomegalovirus exposure and HLA in healthy donors. Study results and limitations: Most TCR sequences were uncommon, yet certain public TCRs appeared in many donors. In vitro checks showed that a few CMV-associated chains really do target CMV antigens. According to a later analysis, TCR clusters from the first cohort tended to co-occur in the roughly 130 validation repertoires.

These donors were members of the roughly 120-subject validation cohort, a group separate from the roughly 700-subject first cohort. Turning to this clone: Its cognate antigen is unknown.

Here immunoSEQ multiplex PCR was the method, and the copy in TCRdb shows in-frame clones only, minus some. The profile shows 85,000 to 120,000 clones, roughly 95% of them singletons. Sequenced: PBMCs. The sequence derives from a woman aged 18-35 years in good health and CMV-seronegative.

Written as DNA, the CDR3 is TGTGCCAGCAGTGAATCTGGGGCCACAGGGGACACTGAAGCTTTCTTT. This translates into CASSESGATGDTEAFF. The chain uses TRBV6-1 and TRBJ1-1, with TRBD1 matching 7 bases. V shed 2 bases, J shed 3 bases, and the junction held 9 bases outside the gene matches. The V gene's germline CDR1 is MNHNS and CDR2 SASEGT. CDR3 length: 16 amino acids.